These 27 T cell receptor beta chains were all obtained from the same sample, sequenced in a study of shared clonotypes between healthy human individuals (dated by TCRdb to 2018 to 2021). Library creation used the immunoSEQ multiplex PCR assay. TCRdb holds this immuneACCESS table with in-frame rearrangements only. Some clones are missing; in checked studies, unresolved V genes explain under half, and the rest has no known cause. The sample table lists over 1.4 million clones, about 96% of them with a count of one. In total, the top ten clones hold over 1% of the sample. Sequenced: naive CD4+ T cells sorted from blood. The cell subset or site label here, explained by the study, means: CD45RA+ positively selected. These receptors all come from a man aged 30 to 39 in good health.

CDR3 sequence reads: CASSHETSGNYEQYF. Written as DNA, the CDR3 is TGTGCCAGCAGCCACGAGACTAGCGGAAACTACGAGCAGTACTTC. The chain joins TRBV4-2 to TRBJ2-7, with TRBD2 identical over 9 bases. Germline-derived CDR1 and CDR2 are LGHNA and YNFKEQ. The CDR3 is 15 residues long. J lost 3 bases, V lost 3 bases, and 6 bases had no gene match.

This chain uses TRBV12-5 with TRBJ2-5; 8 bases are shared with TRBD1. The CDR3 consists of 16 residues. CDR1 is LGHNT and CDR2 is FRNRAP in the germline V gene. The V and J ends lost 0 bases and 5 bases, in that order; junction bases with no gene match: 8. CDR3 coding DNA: TGTGCTAGTGGTTTGGTACTGTCAGGGGGCCAGGAGACCCAGTACTTC. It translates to CASGLVLSGGQETQYF.

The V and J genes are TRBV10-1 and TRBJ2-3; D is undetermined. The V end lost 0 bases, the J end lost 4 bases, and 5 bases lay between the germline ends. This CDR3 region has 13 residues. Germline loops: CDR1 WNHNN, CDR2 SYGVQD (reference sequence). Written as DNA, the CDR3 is TGCGCCAGCAGTGAGTCGAATCCAGATACGCAGTATTTT. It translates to CASSESNPDTQYF.

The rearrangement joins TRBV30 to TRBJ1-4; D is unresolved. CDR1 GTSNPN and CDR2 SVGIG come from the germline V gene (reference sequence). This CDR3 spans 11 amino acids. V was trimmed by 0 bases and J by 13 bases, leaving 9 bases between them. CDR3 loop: CAWSVNRGLFF. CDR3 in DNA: TGTGCCTGGAGTGTAAACAGAGGACTGTTTTTT.

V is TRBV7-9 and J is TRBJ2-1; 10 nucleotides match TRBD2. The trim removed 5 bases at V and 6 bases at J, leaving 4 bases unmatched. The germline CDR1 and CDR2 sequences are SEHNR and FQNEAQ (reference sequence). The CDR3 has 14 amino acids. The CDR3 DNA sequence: TGTGCCAGCAGCCCCGGGACTAGCGCCAATGAGCAGTTCTTC. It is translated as CASSPGTSANEQFF.

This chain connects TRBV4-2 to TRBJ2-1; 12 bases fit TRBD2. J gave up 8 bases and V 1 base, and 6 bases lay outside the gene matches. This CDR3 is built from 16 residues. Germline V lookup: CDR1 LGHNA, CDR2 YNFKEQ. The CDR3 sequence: CASSQAPSGRAYEQFF. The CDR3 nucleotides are TGTGCCAGCAGCCAAGCCCCTAGCGGGAGGGCCTATGAGCAGTTCTTC.

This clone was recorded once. The CDR3 sequence is CASSLPSGGRNSNQPQHF. CDR3 DNA sequence: TGTGCCAGCAGCTTACCTTCGGGGGGCCGGAATAGCAATCAGCCCCAGCATTTT. V and J are TRBV7-9 and TRBJ1-5; maybe TRBD1 (6 bases). V lost 2 bases and J lost 0, with 17 bases in between. The CDR3 is 18 amino acids. Germline V gene data show CDR1 as SEHNR and CDR2 as FQNEAQ (reference sequence).

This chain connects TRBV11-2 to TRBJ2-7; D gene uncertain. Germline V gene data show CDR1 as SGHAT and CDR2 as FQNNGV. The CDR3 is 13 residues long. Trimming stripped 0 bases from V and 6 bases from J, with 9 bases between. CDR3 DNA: TGTGCCAGCAGCTTAGATCGGCTGGGCGAGCAGTACTTC. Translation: CASSLDRLGEQYF.

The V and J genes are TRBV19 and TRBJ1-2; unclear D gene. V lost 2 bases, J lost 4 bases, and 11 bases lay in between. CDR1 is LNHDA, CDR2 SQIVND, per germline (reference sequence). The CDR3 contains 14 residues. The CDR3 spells CASSIIGRSYGYTF. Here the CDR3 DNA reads TGTGCCAGTAGTATAATCGGCCGGAGCTATGGCTACACCTTC.

The CDR3 here is CSVVGLETQYF. DNA for the CDR3: TGCAGCGTTGTAGGCCTGGAGACCCAGTACTTC. The chain couples TRBV29-1 to TRBJ2-5; no reliable D call. CDR3 size: 11 residues. Trimming took off 4 bases at V and 5 bases at J, with 8 bases between the two ends. CDR1 is SQVTM and CDR2 is ANQGSEA in the germline V gene.

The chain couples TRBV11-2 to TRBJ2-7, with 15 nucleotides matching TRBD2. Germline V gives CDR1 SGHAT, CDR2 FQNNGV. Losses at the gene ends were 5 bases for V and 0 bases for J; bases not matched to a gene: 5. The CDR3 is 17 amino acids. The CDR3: CASSGGLAGGISYEQYF. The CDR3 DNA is TGTGCCAGCAGCGGCGGACTAGCGGGAGGGATCTCCTACGAGCAGTACTTC.

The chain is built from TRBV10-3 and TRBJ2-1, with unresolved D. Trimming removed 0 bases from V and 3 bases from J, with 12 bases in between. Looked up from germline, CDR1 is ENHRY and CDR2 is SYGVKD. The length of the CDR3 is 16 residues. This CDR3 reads CAISESSGVLYNEQFF. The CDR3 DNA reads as TGTGCCATCAGTGAGTCGTCAGGCGTCCTCTACAATGAGCAGTTCTTC.

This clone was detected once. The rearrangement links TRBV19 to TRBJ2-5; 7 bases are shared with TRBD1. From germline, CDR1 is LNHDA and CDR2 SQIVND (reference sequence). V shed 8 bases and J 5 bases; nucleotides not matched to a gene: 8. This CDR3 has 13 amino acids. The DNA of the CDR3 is TGTGCCAGTGGGGACAGAACTCGGGAGACCCAGTACTTC. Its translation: CASGDRTRETQYF.

As DNA, the CDR3 is TGTGCCAGCAGCTTCGCTAGCGGGAGCCACGAGCAGTACTTC. Protein product: CASSFASGSHEQYF. The rearrangement uses TRBV5-4 and TRBJ2-7; 10 bases are a match to TRBD2. Germline V gives CDR1 SGHNT, CDR2 YYREEE (reference sequence). The CDR3 covers 14 residues. V shed 2 bases, J shed 5 bases, and the junction held 4 bases outside the gene matches.

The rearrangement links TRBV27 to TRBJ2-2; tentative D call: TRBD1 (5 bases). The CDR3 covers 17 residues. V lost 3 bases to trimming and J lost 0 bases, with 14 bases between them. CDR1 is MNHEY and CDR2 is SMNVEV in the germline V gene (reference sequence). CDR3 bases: TGTGCCAGCAGTTTTTCTCCCGACAGATCGAACACCGGGGAGCTGTTTTTT. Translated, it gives CASSFSPDRSNTGELFF.

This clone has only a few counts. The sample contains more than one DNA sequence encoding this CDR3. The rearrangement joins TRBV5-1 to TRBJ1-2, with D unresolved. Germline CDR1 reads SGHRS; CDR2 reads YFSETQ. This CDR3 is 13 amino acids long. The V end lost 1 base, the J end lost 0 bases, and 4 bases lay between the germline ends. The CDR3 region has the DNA TGCGCCAGCAGCTTGTCCTCTAACTATGGCTACACCTTC. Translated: CASSLSSNYGYTF.

In DNA form, the CDR3 reads TGTGCCAGCAGCCCACAGGGGAGAGAGACCCAGTACTTC. Translating it yields CASSPQGRETQYF. The rearrangement links TRBV7-7 to TRBJ2-5; 7 bases match TRBD1. V lost 5 bases to trimming and J lost 4 bases; unmatched junction nucleotides: 4. The CDR3 extends over 13 amino acids. CDR1 is SSHAT and CDR2 is FNYEAQ in the germline V gene (reference sequence).

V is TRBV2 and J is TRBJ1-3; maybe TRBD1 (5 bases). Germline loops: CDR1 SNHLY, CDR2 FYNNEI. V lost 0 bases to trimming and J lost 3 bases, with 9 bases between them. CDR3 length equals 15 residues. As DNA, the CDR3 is TGTGCCAGCAGTGAAGCGCGGGGGGGTGGAAACACCATATATTTT. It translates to CASSEARGGGNTIYF.

In nucleotides, the CDR3 is TGCAGCGTTGTAGTAGCGGGAGTAGAGACCCAGTACTTC. Residues: CSVVVAGVETQYF. This sequence joins TRBV29-1 and TRBJ2-5; 9 bases match TRBD2. From germline, CDR1 is SQVTM and CDR2 ANQGSEA. Germline trimming cut 4 bases from V and 4 bases from J; bases unmatched to any gene: 4. The CDR3 spans 13 residues.

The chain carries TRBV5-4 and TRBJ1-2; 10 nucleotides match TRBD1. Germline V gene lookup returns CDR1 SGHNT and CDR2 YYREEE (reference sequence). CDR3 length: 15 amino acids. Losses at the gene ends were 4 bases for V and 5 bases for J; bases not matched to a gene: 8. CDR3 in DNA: TGTGCCAGCAGCACCCGGACAGGGGGTGGATATGGCTACACCTTC. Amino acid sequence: CASSTRTGGGYGYTF.

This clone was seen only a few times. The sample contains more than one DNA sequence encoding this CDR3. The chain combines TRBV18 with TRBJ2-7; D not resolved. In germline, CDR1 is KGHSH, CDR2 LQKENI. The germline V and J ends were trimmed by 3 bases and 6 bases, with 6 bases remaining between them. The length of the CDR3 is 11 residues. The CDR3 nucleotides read TGTGCCAGCTCACCCGGCGGCGAGCAGTACTTC. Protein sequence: CASSPGGEQYF.

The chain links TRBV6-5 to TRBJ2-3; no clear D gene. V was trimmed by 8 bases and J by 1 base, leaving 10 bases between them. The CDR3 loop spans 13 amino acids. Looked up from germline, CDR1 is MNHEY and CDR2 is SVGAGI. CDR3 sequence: CASLQRRTDTQYF. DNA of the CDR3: TGTGCCAGCTTACAGCGCCGCACAGATACGCAGTATTTT.

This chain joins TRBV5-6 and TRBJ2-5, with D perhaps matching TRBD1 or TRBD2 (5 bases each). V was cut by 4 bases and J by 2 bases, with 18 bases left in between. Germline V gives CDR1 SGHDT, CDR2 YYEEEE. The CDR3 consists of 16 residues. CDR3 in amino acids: CASSQGPRRWQETQYF. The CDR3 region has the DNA TGTGCCAGCAGCCAGGGACCGAGAAGGTGGCAAGAGACCCAGTACTTC.

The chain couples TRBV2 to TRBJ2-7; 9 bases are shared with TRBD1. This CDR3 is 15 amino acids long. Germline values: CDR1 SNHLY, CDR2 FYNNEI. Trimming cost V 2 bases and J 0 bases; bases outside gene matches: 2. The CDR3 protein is CASSERDRASYEQYF. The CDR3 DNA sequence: TGTGCCAGCAGTGAAAGGGACAGGGCCTCCTACGAGCAGTACTTC.

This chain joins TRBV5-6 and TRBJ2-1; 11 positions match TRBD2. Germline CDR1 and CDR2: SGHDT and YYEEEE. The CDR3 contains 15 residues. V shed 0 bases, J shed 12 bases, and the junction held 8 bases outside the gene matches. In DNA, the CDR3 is TGTGCCAGCAGCTTGGGACTAGCGGGAAAGGCTGGGCAGTTCTTC. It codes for CASSLGLAGKAGQFF.

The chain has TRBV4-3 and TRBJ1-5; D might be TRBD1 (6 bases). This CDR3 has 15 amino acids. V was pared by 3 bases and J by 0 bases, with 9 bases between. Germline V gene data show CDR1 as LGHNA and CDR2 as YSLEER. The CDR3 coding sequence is TGCGCCAGCAGCCAGGAAGGGGGTAGCAATCAGCCCCAGCATTTT. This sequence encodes CASSQEGGSNQPQHF.

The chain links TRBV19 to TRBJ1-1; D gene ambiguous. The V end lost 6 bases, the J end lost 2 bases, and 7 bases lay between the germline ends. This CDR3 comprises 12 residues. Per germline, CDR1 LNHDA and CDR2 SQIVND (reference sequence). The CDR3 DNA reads TGTGCCAGTAGGTCGGATAACACTGAAGCTTTCTTT. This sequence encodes CASRSDNTEAFF.